The clone carrying this T cell receptor beta chain was picked up a small number of times. Its antigen is not identified. This entry comes from a study of T-cell reconstitution after alpha-beta-depleted transplantation in children. Study-wide points: In some patients, recipient T cells and intrathymic progenitors surviving conditioning explained high day-60 diversity. After one year, T-cell counts and TCRbeta diversity mostly came from new T cells. Roughly two months post-transplant, alpha-beta T cells reportedly originated from several hundred graft clones that had expanded.

Construction of the TCRbeta library involved unique molecular identifiers. TCRdb reprocessed the PCR reads via MiXCR and lists one record per CDR3 protein. The data contain around 450,000 distinct CDR3 sequences, around 46% of them singletons. The source material was PBMCs, sampled before TCRalphabeta/CD19-depleted stem cell transplant. The TCR comes from a girl aged 2-10 years with aplastic anemia, due to receive a stem cell transplant.

CDR3 sequence reads: CSARAGSQGGNQPQHF. CDR3 nucleotides: TGCAGTGCTAGAGCAGGTAGTCAGGGGGGCAATCAGCCCCAGCATTTT. The chain uses TRBV20-1 and TRBJ1-5, with 7 bases aligning to TRBD1. Germline V lookup: CDR1 DFQATT, CDR2 SNEGSKA (reference sequence). This CDR3 has 16 amino acids. V trimming: 1 base; J trimming: 2 bases; junction bases outside the gene matches: 8.